A single sample gave rise to the 31 T cell receptor beta chains below, sequenced in a study of blood T cell repertoires in COVID-19. Assay: immunoSEQ multiplex PCR; the TCRdb copy retains only in-frame clones and omits some. The sample has about 130,000 clones; 75% to 90% are singletons. The sequencing input was peripheral blood. The receptors here all came from an elderly woman with COVID-19, enrolled during active disease.

The J gene is TRBJ1-2, the V gene TRBV9; D is ambiguous. The CDR3 contains 14 residues. The V end lost 0 bases, the J end lost 8 bases, and 14 bases lay between the germline ends. CDR1 SGDLS and CDR2 YYNGEE come from the germline V gene. CDR3 in DNA: TGTGCCAGCAGCGTAGGTCTTGGGGAGGAAGGCTACACCTTC. Its protein product is CASSVGLGEEGYTF.

The CDR3 DNA sequence: TGTGCCAGCAGCCCGGGACATGGCTATGGCTACACCTTC. It specifies CASSPGHGYGYTF. The J gene is TRBJ1-2, the V gene TRBV7-9, with a possible D match to TRBD1 (6 bases). Trimming took off 5 bases at V and 4 bases at J, with 11 bases between the two ends. The CDR3 sequence is 13 residues long. The V gene's germline CDR1 is SEHNR and CDR2 FQNEAQ (reference sequence).

The CDR3 DNA sequence: TGTGCCCTATTAACAGGGGGTCAAGAGACCCAGTACTTC. This sequence encodes CALLTGGQETQYF. The chain is built from TRBV2 and TRBJ2-5, with 8 nucleotides matching TRBD1. Germline lookup yields CDR1 SNHLY and CDR2 FYNNEI. This CDR3 comprises 13 residues. V gave up 11 bases and J gave up 2 bases; unmatched junction bases: 7. The variable domain in full, with the rest retrieved from reference TRBV2 and TRBJ2-5, is EPEVTQTPSHQVTQMGQEVILRCVPISNHLYFYWYRQILGQKVEFLVSFYNNEISEKSEIFDDQFSVERPDGSNFTLKIRSTKLEDSAMYFCALLTGGQETQYFGPGTRLLVL.

As DNA, the CDR3 is TGTGCCAGCAGTTTATGGGAGCGTGAGGAGCAGTTCTTC. Translated, it gives CASSLWEREEQFF. The chain employs TRBV28 and TRBJ2-1; D unresolved. V was cut by 0 bases and J by 10 bases, with 10 bases left in between. This CDR3 is 13 amino acids long. Germline V gene lookup returns CDR1 MDHEN and CDR2 SYDVKM.

The J gene is TRBJ2-1, the V gene TRBV6-2 or TRBV6-3; 11 nucleotides align to TRBD2. Trimming removed 3 bases from V and 8 bases from J; junction bases left unmatched: 9. The CDR3 has 16 amino acids. CDR1 is MNHEY and CDR2 is SVGEGT in the germline V gene. The CDR3 DNA sequence: TGTGCCAGCAGTTATCGTGGACTAGCGGGCCTCGATGAGCAGTTCTTC. Protein sequence: CASSYRGLAGLDEQFF.

V usage is TRBV5-5 and J usage is TRBJ2-5, with 10 bases identical to TRBD1. Germline V lookup: CDR1 SGHKS, CDR2 YYEKEE (reference sequence). The CDR3 consists of 16 residues. V dropped 4 bases and J dropped 4; count of bases not matched to a gene: 10. The CDR3 region is CASSPGTGARGETQYF. CDR3 bases: TGTGCCAGCAGCCCCGGGACAGGGGCCCGGGGAGAGACCCAGTACTTC.

The gene calls are TRBV12-2 and TRBJ2-7; TRBD2 is taken as the D call from the table, unchecked against the DNA. TRBV12-2 is reported as a pseudogene. CDR3 length equals 12 residues. CDR3 protein: CASRLGVNEQYF. The CDR3 DNA reads TGTGCAAGTCGCTTAGGAGTTAACGAGCAGTACTTC.

This chain joins TRBV10-3 and TRBJ2-3; 13 bases map to TRBD2. After removal of 4 bases from V and 0 bases from J, the junction contained 10 bases not matched to a gene. Germline assignment: CDR1 ENHRY and CDR2 SYGVKD. The CDR3 sequence is 19 residues long. In DNA form, the CDR3 reads TGTGCCATCAGTGTTGGACTAGCGGGAGCCGGTCTTAGCACAGATACGCAGTATTTT. Amino acids: CAISVGLAGAGLSTDTQYF.

The table lists this clone with a count of one. The chain is built from TRBV3-1 (or the pseudogene TRBV3-2) and TRBJ2-3, with 12 bases that match TRBD2. J lost 0 bases, V lost 7 bases, and 8 bases had no gene match. Germline-derived CDR1 and CDR2 are LGHDT and YNNKEL (reference sequence). This CDR3 contains 17 residues. In DNA form, the CDR3 reads TGTGCCAGCACTCCACAACTAGCGGGGGGTAGCACAGATACGCAGTATTTT. It encodes CASTPQLAGGSTDTQYF.

In DNA form, the CDR3 reads TGTGCCAGCAGCTTAAACAGCGGTGGATACGAGCAGTACTTC. Amino acid sequence: CASSLNSGGYEQYF. This chain joins TRBV7-2 and TRBJ2-7; possibly TRBD2 for D (5 bases). CDR1 is SGHTA, CDR2 FQGNSA, per germline. The CDR3 runs to 14 residues. V lost 2 bases to trimming and J lost 4 bases, with 12 bases between them.

The chain couples TRBV19 to TRBJ1-2; D ambiguous. Looked up from germline, CDR1 is LNHDA and CDR2 is SQIVND (reference sequence). V gave up 7 bases and J gave up 3 bases, with 6 bases separating them. This CDR3 spans 11 amino acids. Here the CDR3 reads CASNRDYGYTF. CDR3 bases: TGTGCCAGTAACCGGGACTATGGCTACACCTTC.

V gene TRBV6-4 combines with J gene TRBJ1-6; D call uncertain. Trimming stripped 5 bases from V and 9 bases from J, with 11 bases between. The CDR3 totals 13 residues. Germline V gives CDR1 MRHNA, CDR2 SNTAGT. This CDR3 reads CASSLERRSPLHF. In DNA, the CDR3 is TGTGCCAGCAGTCTAGAGCGGCGTTCACCCCTCCACTTT.

CDR3 sequence (DNA): TGCGCCAGCAGCTTCGGACAGGGGATCCACGAGCAGTACTTC. It translates to CASSFGQGIHEQYF. The chain joins TRBV5-1 to TRBJ2-7, with 9 bases that match TRBD1. J gave up 5 bases and V 2 bases, and 5 bases lay outside the gene matches. The CDR3 loop spans 14 amino acids. Germline V lookup: CDR1 SGHRS, CDR2 YFSETQ.

This clone was observed a single time. V and J are TRBV18 and TRBJ2-7, with D possibly TRBD1 on 6 matching bases. The CDR3 runs 13 residues. CDR1 is KGHSH, CDR2 LQKENI, per germline. V lost 3 bases, J lost 4 bases, and 10 bases lay in between. DNA for the CDR3: TGTGCCAGCTCACCGGGGGCGGATTACGAGCAGTACTTC. It is translated as CASSPGADYEQYF.

This clone was picked up a small number of times. This chain joins TRBV18 and TRBJ1-1; D possibly corresponds to TRBD1 (5 bases). The CDR3 extends over 15 amino acids. The germline V and J ends were trimmed by 3 bases and 1 base, with 12 bases remaining between them. Germline V gene sequence: CDR1 KGHSH, CDR2 LQKENI. CDR3 nucleotides: TGTGCCAGCTCACCCCAGGGAGGCCGGAACACTGAAGCTTTCTTT. It codes for CASSPQGGRNTEAFF.

The V and J genes are TRBV28 and TRBJ1-5, with 7 positions matching TRBD1. Per the germline V gene, CDR1 is MDHEN and CDR2 is SYDVKM. V was clipped by 7 bases and J by 5 bases; unmatched bases: 8. The CDR3 totals 14 residues. The CDR3 region is CASTTQQGYQPQHF. The CDR3, as DNA: TGTGCCAGCACCACCCAACAGGGGTATCAGCCCCAGCATTTT.

The V call is TRBV6-2 or TRBV6-3, the J call TRBJ2-7; 8 positions match TRBD2. Germline V CDR1 and CDR2: MNHEY, SVGEGT. The CDR3 has 17 amino acids. V lost 2 bases, J lost 2 bases, and 11 bases stayed unmatched. CDR3 residues: CASSYALGTSGTYEQYF. DNA for the CDR3: TGTGCCAGCAGTTACGCATTGGGTACTAGCGGAACCTACGAGCAGTACTTC.

The V gene is TRBV6-4, the J gene TRBJ2-5; tentative D call: TRBD1 (5 bases). The germline CDR1 and CDR2 sequences are MRHNA and SNTAGT. Trimming shortened V by 6 bases and J by 2 bases, and 16 bases separated the two germline ends. This CDR3 is 15 amino acids long. This CDR3 reads CASSRHYDSQETQYF. The DNA of the CDR3 is TGTGCCAGCAGCCGCCATTACGACAGTCAAGAGACCCAGTACTTC.

A few counts support this clone. CDR3 DNA: TGTGCCAGCAGCTCGTCGGGACTAGCGGGGTCGAACACCGGGGAGCTGTTTTTT. It is translated as CASSSSGLAGSNTGELFF. The chain combines TRBV7-8 with TRBJ2-2; TRBD2 matches 13 bases. V was pared by 4 bases and J by 0 bases, with 5 bases of the junction left unmatched. Germline CDR1 is SGHVS and CDR2 is FQNEAQ. This CDR3 has 18 amino acids.

In this sample, this clone turned up a few times. This rearrangement joins TRBV6-2 or TRBV6-3 to TRBJ1-5, with no clear D. V lost 2 bases, J lost 3 bases, and 11 bases lay in between. In germline, CDR1 is MNHEY, CDR2 SVGEGT. The CDR3 sequence is 15 residues long. CDR3 region: CASSYRGDTNQPQHF. Here the CDR3 DNA reads TGTGCCAGCAGTTACCGCGGGGATACCAATCAGCCCCAGCATTTT.

The chain uses TRBV21-1 and TRBJ2-2; the table's D call, TRBD1, has no DNA check behind it. TRBV21-1 represents a pseudogene. The CDR3 has 15 residues. CDR3 loop: CASSPRTGGDGELFF. The CDR3, as DNA: TGTGCCAGCAGCCCCCGAACAGGGGGCGACGGGGAGCTGTTTTTT.

The rearrangement links TRBV18 to TRBJ2-7, with TRBD1 matching over 8 bases. CDR3 length: 15 residues. The V and J ends lost 0 bases and 3 bases, in that order; junction bases with no gene match: 4. Germline V gene data show CDR1 as KGHSH and CDR2 as LQKENI. CDR3 coding DNA: TGTGCCAGCTCACCACCGAACAGGGGGGACTACGAGCAGTACTTC. Its protein is CASSPPNRGDYEQYF.

This clone was seen a handful of times. V and J are TRBV3-1 (or the pseudogene TRBV3-2) and TRBJ1-2; the match to TRBD1 covers 8 bases. J lost 2 bases, V lost 4 bases, and 6 bases had no gene match. The germline CDR1 and CDR2 sequences are LGHDT and YNNKEL (reference sequence). The CDR3 is 15 amino acids. The CDR3 coding sequence is TGTGCCAGCAGCCCGCAGGGGGCGCGGAACTATGGCTACACCTTC. This sequence encodes CASSPQGARNYGYTF.

The CDR3 here is CSGNFGTSGGEQFF. The CDR3 DNA reads as TGCAGCGGAAATTTCGGGACTAGCGGGGGTGAGCAGTTCTTC. This chain connects TRBV29-1 to TRBJ2-1; 14 nucleotides line up with TRBD2. In germline, CDR1 is SQVTM, CDR2 ANQGSEA. The CDR3 has 14 amino acids. V dropped 7 bases and J dropped 9; count of bases not matched to a gene: 8.

This rearrangement joins TRBV7-9 to TRBJ1-4; no clear D. Germline CDR1 and CDR2: SEHNR and FQNEAQ (reference sequence). Trimming pared 4 bases from V and 5 bases from J, leaving 17 bases between. CDR3 length: 16 amino acids. Here the CDR3 DNA reads TGTGCCAGCAGCTCCAATCGAGTTGAGTCAAATGAAAAACTGTTTTTT. Translating gives CASSSNRVESNEKLFF.

This clone showed up just once. The chain combines TRBV11-2 with TRBJ2-3; 12 bases map to TRBD2. With V trimmed by 4 bases and J by 6 bases, 5 bases remained unmatched. Germline CDR1 is SGHAT and CDR2 is FQNNGV. This CDR3 spans 15 amino acids. The CDR3 spells CASSSRLAGEDTQYF. CDR3 nucleotides: TGTGCCAGCAGCTCCAGACTAGCGGGAGAGGATACGCAGTATTTT.

The chain couples TRBV27 to TRBJ2-3; D remains unclear. This CDR3 has 13 residues. Deletions cut 5 bases from V and 5 bases from J, with 11 bases between. CDR1 and CDR2 (germline): MNHEY, SMNVEV (reference sequence). CDR3 region: CASSITKRDTQYF. DNA of the CDR3: TGTGCCAGCAGTATCACCAAGCGAGATACGCAGTATTTT.

V and J are TRBV12-2 and TRBJ2-4; the D segment call TRBD2 is taken from the table without a DNA check. TRBV12-2 is deemed a pseudogene. The CDR3 sequence is 19 residues long. The CDR3 coding sequence is TGTGCAAGTCGCCCTGAGCGGGTCCGTACTAAGGTTGCCAAAAACATTCAGTACTTC. Protein sequence: CASRPERVRTKVAKNIQYF.

V is TRBV5-4 and J is TRBJ2-7, with TRBD1 matching 8 bases. The germline V gene has CDR1 SGHNT and CDR2 YYREEE (reference sequence). V lost 6 bases, J lost 6 bases, and 11 bases stayed unmatched. The CDR3 has 14 residues. Here the CDR3 reads CASNKQDRVSEQYF. As DNA, the CDR3 is TGTGCCAGCAACAAACAGGACAGGGTGAGCGAGCAGTACTTC.

The CDR3 protein is CASSSTAGGQETQYF. The DNA for the CDR3 is TGTGCCAGCTCGTCTACGGCGGGGGGCCAAGAGACCCAGTACTTC. The gene calls are TRBV7-2 and TRBJ2-5, with 8 bases aligning to TRBD2. This CDR3 is built from 15 residues. Trimming took 8 bases from V and 1 from J; bases not matched to a gene: 9. Germline V CDR1 and CDR2: SGHTA, FQGNSA.

This chain uses TRBV5-1 with TRBJ2-5; 7 bases match TRBD1. Germline V gene lookup returns CDR1 SGHRS and CDR2 YFSETQ. Trimming took 3 bases from V and 1 from J; bases not matched to a gene: 3. This CDR3 comprises 14 residues. CDR3 amino acids: CASSSGQTQETQYF. CDR3 coding DNA: TGCGCCAGCAGCTCGGGACAGACCCAAGAGACCCAGTACTTC.